This T cell receptor (beta chain) was retrieved from a study of cytomegalovirus exposure and HLA in healthy donors. Study-level background: There were 117 million unique TCR beta sequences, drawn from approximately 180 million T cells, in an earlier analysis.

60 Vbeta and 13 Jbeta primers were used in PCR. Assay: immunoSEQ multiplex PCR; the TCRdb copy retains only in-frame clones and omits some. There are around 50,000 clones in the sample, with less than 15% held by the top ten. General study findings and limits: Both high specificity and high sensitivity reportedly marked the classifier's diagnosis of cytomegalovirus status. Reports indicate that TCR beta sequences accurately predicted the HLA-A and HLA-B alleles of most subjects.

Turning to this clone: Antigen: not known.

Per the germline V gene, CDR1 is SGHRS and CDR2 is YFSETQ. V shed 0 bases and J shed 3 bases, with 12 bases lying between them. CDR3 length equals 15 residues. This rearrangement joins TRBV5-1 to TRBJ1-1; D may be TRBD1 (5 bases). The sequence was obtained from a woman between 25 and 40 years old in good health and CMV-seropositive. The source material was PBMCs. The DNA for the CDR3 is TGCGCCAGCAGCTTGGTCCGGGGGATGGACACTGAAGCTTTCTTT. Protein: CASSLVRGMDTEAFF.